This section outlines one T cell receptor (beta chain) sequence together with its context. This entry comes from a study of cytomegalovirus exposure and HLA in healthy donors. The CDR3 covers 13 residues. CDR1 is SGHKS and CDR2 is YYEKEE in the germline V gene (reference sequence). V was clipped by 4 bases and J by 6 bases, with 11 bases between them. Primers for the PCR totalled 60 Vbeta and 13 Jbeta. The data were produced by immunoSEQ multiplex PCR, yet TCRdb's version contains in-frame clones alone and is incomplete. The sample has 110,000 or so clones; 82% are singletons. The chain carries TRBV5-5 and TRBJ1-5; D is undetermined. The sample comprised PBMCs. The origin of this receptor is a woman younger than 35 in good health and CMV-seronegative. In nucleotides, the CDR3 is TGTGCCAGCAGCCCAGACTTGAGTCAGCCCCAGCATTTT. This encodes CASSPDLSQPQHF.